This TCR beta chain was identified during a study of T cells in Graves' hyperthyroidism and ophthalmopathy. Looking at the study overall: Peripheral blood was acquired at first diagnosis, ahead of any therapy whatsoever.

A roughly 10 ml volume of fresh peripheral blood provided the PBMCs. Study-level results: Using 13 V-J features, a model discriminated ophthalmopathy from stable hyperthyroidism.

In this sample, this clonotype turned up a few times. Its antigen is not identified. The source material, RNA transcripts, was used to amplify TCR beta CDR3 regions. RT-PCR in the first round (using the HTBI primer set) targeted the TCR CDR3. Each CDR3 protein gets one entry after TCRdb re-called the multiplex PCR reads with MiXCR. The sample carries more than 600,000 distinct CDR3 sequences, approximately 16% recorded once. The sequence came from a man between 18 and 29 years old with Graves' hyperthyroidism. The sample taken for sequencing was blood.

CDR3 amino acids: CATSRDVRSYGYTF. The CDR3, as DNA: TGTGCCACCAGCAGAGATGTAAGGAGCTATGGCTACACCTTC. This chain uses TRBV15 with TRBJ1-2, with D unclear. Germline V gives CDR1 LNHNV, CDR2 YYDKDF (reference sequence). The CDR3 sequence is 14 residues long. V lost 0 bases and J lost 4, with 9 bases in between.